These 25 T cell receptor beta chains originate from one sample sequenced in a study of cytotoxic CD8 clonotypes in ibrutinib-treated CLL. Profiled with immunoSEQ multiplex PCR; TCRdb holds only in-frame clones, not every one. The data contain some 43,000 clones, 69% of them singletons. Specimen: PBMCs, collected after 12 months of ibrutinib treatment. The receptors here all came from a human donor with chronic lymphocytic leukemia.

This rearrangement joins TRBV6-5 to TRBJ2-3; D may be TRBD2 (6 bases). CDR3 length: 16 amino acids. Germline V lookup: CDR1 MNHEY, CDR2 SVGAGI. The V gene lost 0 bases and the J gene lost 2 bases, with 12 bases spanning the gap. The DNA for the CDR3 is TGTGCCAGCAGTTACTCGGCGGGGCCCGACACAGATACGCAGTATTTT. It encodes CASSYSAGPDTDTQYF.

The DNA for the CDR3 is TGTGCCAGCCAAACGGGGATCCGATACTATGGCTACACCTTC. This codes for CASQTGIRYYGYTF. The chain carries TRBV2 and TRBJ1-2; D not certain. In germline, CDR1 is SNHLY, CDR2 FYNNEI. Trimming removed 8 bases at V and 3 bases at J, with 16 bases between. The CDR3 totals 14 residues.

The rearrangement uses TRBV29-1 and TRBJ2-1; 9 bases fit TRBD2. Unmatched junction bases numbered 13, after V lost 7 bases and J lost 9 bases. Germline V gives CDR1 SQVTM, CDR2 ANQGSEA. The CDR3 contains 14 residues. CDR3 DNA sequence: TGCAGCGGCATACAGGTAGCGGGGGTATCTGAGCAGTTCTTC. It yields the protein CSGIQVAGVSEQFF.

CDR3 DNA sequence: TGTGCCAGCAGTGACTCGAGGGAATTGGCCTACAATGAGCAGTTCTTC. This codes for CASSDSRELAYNEQFF. The V gene is TRBV6-4, the J gene TRBJ2-1; TRBD2 might be the D (5 bases). The germline CDR1 and CDR2 sequences are MRHNA and SNTAGT. V lost 0 bases and J lost 2, with 11 bases in between. The CDR3 is 16 residues long.

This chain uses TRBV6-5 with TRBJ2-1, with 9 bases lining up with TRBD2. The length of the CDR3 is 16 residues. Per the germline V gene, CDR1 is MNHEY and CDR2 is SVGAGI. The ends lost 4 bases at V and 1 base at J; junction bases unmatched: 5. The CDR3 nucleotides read TGTGCCAGCAGTTCGGGGACTAGCAGATCCTACAATGAGCAGTTCTTC. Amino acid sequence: CASSSGTSRSYNEQFF.

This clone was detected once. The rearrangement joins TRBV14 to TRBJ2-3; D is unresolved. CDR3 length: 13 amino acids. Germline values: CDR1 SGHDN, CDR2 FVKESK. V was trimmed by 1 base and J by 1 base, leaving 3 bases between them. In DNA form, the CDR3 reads TGTGCCAGCAGCCAAGCCGGCACAGATACGCAGTATTTT. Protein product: CASSQAGTDTQYF.

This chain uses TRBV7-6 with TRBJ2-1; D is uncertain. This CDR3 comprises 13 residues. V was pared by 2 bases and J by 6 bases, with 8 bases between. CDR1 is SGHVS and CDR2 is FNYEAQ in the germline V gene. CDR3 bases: TGTGCCAGCAGCTTAATGGACCTCAATGAGCAGTTCTTC. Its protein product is CASSLMDLNEQFF. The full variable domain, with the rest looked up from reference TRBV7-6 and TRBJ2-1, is GAGVSQSPRYKVTKRGQDVALRCDPISGHVSLYWYRQALGQGPEFLTYFNYEAQQDKSGLPNDRFSAERPEGSISTLTIQRTEQRDSAMYRCASSLMDLNEQFFGPGTRLTVL.

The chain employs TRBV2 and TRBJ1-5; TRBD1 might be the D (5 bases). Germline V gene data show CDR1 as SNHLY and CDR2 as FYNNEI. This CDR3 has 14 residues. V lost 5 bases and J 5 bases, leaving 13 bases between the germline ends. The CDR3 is CASSMRGADQPQHF. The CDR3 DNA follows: TGTGCCAGCAGTATGAGGGGAGCGGATCAGCCCCAGCATTTT.

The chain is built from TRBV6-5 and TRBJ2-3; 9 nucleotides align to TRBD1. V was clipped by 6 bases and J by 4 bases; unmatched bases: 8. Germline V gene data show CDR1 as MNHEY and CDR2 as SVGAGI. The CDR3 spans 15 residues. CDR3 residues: CASSPDRGWSDTQYF. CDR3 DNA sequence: TGTGCCAGCAGCCCGGACAGGGGTTGGTCAGATACGCAGTATTTT.

For the CDR3, the DNA is TGTGCCAGTAGTATTGGGGTAGGCTACGAGCAGTACTTC. This codes for CASSIGVGYEQYF. The chain employs TRBV19 and TRBJ2-7; D is unclear. Between the trimmed V and J ends, which lost 3 bases and 3 bases, there was a span of 9 bases. This CDR3 is built from 13 residues. The germline CDR1 and CDR2 sequences are LNHDA and SQIVND (reference sequence).

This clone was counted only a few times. CDR3 DNA: TGTGCCAGCAGCACCTTGACAGAGAGCTCCTATAATTCACCCCTCCACTTT. Protein product: CASSTLTESSYNSPLHF. The chain has TRBV5-5 and TRBJ1-6; a possible D gene is TRBD1 (5 bases). This CDR3 is built from 17 residues. V was cut by 4 bases and J by 0 bases, with 14 bases left in between. CDR1 and CDR2 from the germline V gene are SGHKS and YYEKEE (reference sequence).

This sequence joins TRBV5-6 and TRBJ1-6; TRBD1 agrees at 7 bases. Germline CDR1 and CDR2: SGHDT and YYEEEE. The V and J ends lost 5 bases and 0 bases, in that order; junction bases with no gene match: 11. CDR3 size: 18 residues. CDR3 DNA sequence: TGTGCCAGCAGACCTGGACAGGTCTACAGCTCCTATAATTCACCCCTCCACTTT. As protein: CASRPGQVYSSYNSPLHF.

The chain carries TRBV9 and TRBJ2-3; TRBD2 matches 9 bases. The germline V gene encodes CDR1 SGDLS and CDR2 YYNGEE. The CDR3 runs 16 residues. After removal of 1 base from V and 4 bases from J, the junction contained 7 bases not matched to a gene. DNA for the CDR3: TGTGCCAGCAGCGTACCACTAGCGGGTATCGCAGATACGCAGTATTTT. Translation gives CASSVPLAGIADTQYF. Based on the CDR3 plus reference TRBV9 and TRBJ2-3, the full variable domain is DSGVTQTPKHLITATGQRVTLRCSPRSGDLSVYWYQQSLDQGLQFLIQYYNGEERAKGNILERFSAQQFPDLHSELNLSSLELGDSALYFCASSVPLAGIADTQYFGPGTRLTVL.

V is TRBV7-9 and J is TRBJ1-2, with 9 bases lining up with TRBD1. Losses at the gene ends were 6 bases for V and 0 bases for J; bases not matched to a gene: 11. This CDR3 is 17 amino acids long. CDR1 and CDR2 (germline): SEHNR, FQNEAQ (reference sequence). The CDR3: CASSSPGTGSTNYGYTF. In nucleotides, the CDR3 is TGTGCCAGCAGTTCTCCCGGGACAGGGTCAACTAACTATGGCTACACCTTC.

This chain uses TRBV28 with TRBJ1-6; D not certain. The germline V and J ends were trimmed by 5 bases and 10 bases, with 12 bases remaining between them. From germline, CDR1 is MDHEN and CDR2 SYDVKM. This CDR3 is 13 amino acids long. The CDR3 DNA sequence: TGTGCCAGCAGTCCCAATAAATACTCACCCCTCCACTTT. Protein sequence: CASSPNKYSPLHF.

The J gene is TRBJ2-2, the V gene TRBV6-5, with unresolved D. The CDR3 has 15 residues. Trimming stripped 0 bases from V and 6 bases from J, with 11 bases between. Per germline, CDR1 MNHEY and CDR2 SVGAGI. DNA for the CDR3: TGTGCCAGCAGTTACTCGACTGGGTGGGCCGGGGAGCTGTTTTTT. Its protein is CASSYSTGWAGELFF.

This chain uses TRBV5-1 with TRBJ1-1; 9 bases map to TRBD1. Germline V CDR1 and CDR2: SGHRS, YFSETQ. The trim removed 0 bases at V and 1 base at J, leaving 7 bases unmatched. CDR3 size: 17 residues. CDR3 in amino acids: CASSLDGTGRGNTEAFF. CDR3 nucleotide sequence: TGCGCCAGCAGCTTGGATGGGACAGGGCGTGGGAACACTGAAGCTTTCTTT.

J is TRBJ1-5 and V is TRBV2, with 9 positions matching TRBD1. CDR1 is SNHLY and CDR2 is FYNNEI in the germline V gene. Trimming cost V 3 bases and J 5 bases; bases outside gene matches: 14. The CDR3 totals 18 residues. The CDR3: CASSEGDFGDRDDQPQHF. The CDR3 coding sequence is TGTGCCAGCAGTGAGGGGGATTTTGGGGACAGGGACGATCAGCCCCAGCATTTT.

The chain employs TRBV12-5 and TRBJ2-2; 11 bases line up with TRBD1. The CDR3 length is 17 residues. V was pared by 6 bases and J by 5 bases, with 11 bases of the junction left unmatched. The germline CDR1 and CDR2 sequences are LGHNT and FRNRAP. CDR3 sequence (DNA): TGTGCTAGTGGCTACCGCTCCGGGACAGGGGGAACCGGGGAGCTGTTTTTT. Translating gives CASGYRSGTGGTGELFF.

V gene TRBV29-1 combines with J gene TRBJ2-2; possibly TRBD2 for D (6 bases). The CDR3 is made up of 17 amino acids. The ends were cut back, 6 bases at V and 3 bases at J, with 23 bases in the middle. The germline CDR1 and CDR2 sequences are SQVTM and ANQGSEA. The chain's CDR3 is CSVAGLPLVGYTGELFF. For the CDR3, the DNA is TGCAGCGTCGCGGGACTGCCATTAGTAGGATACACCGGGGAGCTGTTTTTT.

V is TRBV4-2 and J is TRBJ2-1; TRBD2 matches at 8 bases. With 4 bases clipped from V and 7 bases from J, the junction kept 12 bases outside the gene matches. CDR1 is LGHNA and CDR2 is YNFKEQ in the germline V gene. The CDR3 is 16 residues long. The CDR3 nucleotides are TGTGCCAGCAGCCTCTCCGCGGGGGGAGGTTTTAATGAGCAGTTCTTC. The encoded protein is CASSLSAGGGFNEQFF.

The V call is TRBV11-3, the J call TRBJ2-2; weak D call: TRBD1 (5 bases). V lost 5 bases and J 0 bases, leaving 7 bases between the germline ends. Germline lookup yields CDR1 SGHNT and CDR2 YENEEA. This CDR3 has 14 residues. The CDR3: CASSHRSNTGELFF. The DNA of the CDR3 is TGTGCCAGCAGCCACAGGTCGAACACCGGGGAGCTGTTTTTT.

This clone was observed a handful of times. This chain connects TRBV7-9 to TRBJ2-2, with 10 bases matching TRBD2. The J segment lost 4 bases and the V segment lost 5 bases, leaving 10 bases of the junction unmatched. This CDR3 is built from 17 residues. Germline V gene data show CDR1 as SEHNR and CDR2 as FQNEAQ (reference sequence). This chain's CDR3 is CASSPPSSGGSTGELFF. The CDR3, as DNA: TGTGCCAGCAGCCCGCCCTCTAGCGGGGGTTCCACCGGGGAGCTGTTTTTT.

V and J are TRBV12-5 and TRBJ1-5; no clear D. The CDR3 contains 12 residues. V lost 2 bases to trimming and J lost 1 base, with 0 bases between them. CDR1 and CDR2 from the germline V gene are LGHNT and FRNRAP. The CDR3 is CASGLSNQPQHF. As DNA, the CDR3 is TGTGCTAGTGGTTTGAGCAATCAGCCCCAGCATTTT.

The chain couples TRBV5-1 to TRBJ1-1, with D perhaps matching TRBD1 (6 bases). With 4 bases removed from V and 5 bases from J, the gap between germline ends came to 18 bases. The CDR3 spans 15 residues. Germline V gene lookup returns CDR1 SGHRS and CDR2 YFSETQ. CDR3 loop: CASSLTGAERTEAFF. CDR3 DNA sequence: TGCGCCAGCAGCCTCACGGGGGCAGAAAGGACTGAAGCTTTCTTT.